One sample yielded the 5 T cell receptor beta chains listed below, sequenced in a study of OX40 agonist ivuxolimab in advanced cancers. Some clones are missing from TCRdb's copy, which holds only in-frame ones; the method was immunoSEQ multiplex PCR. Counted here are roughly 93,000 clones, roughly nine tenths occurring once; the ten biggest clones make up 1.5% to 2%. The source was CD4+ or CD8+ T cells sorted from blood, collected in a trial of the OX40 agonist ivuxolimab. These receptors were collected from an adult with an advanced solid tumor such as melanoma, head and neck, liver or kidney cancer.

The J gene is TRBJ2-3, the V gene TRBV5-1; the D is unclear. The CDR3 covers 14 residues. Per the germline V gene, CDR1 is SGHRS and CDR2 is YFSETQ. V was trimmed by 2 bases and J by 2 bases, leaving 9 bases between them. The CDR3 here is CASSFEQDTDTQYF. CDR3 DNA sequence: TGCGCCAGCAGCTTTGAACAAGACACAGATACGCAGTATTTT.

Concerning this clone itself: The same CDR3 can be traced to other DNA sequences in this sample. CDR3 bases: TGTGCCAGCAGTTTATCAAGAGATACGCAGTATTTT. It yields the protein CASSLSRDTQYF. The rearrangement joins TRBV28 to TRBJ2-3; unclear D gene. The germline V and J ends were trimmed by 1 base and 5 bases, with 4 bases remaining between them. Germline lookup yields CDR1 MDHEN and CDR2 SYDVKM. There are 12 residues in the CDR3.

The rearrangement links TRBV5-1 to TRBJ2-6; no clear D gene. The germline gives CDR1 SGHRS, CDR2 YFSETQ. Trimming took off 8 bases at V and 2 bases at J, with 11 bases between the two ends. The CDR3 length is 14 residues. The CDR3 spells CASQTLPGANVLTF. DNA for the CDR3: TGCGCCAGTCAGACTCTCCCTGGGGCCAACGTCCTGACTTTC.

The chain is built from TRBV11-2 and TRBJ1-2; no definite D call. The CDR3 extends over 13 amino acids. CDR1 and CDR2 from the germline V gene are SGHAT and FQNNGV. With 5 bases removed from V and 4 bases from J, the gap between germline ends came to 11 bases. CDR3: CASSVSGAYGYTF. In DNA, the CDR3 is TGTGCCAGCAGCGTGTCGGGCGCCTATGGCTACACCTTC.

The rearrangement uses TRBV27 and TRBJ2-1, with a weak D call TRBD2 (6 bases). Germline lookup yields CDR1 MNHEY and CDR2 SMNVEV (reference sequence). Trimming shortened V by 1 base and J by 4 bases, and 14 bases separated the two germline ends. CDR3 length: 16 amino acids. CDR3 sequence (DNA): TGTGCCAGCAGTTTATTGGGCGGGATTGGGTACAATGAGCAGTTCTTC. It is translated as CASSLLGGIGYNEQFF.